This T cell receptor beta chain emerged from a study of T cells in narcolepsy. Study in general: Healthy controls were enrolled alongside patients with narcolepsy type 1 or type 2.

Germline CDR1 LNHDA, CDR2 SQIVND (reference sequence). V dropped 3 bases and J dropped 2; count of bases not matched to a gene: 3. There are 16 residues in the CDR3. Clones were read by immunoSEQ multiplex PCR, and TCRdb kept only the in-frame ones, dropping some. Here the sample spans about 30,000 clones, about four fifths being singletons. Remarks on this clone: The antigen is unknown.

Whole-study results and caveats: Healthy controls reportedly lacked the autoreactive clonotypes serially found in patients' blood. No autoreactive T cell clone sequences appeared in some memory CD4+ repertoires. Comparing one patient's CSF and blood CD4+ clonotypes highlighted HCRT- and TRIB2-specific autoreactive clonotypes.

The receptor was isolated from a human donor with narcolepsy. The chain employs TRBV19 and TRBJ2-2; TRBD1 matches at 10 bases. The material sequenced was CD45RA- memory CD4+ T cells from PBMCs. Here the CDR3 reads CASSIGTGENTGELFF. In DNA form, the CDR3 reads TGTGCCAGTAGTATTGGGACAGGGGAAAACACCGGGGAGCTGTTTTTT.